The 11 T cell receptor beta chains in this list originate from one sample, sequenced in a study of coeliac disease. Repertoires were generated with immunoSEQ multiplex PCR, while TCRdb's copy carries only in-frame clones and drops some. This table has just over 4,000 clones, around 60% appearing once. Sequenced: lymphocytes from the gut lamina propria. Source of these receptors: a woman aged 25 to 45 without celiac disease.

There are a few counts of this clone. CDR3 amino acids: CASSEGSQRTEAFF. Here the CDR3 DNA reads TGTGCCAGCAGTGAAGGAAGTCAGAGGACTGAAGCTTTCTTT. V usage is TRBV6-1 and J usage is TRBJ1-1; D gene uncertain. CDR3 length: 14 residues. V lost 1 base to trimming and J lost 5 bases, with 11 bases between them. The germline V gene has CDR1 MNHNS and CDR2 SASEGT.

This clone has only a few counts. The chain uses TRBV6-6 and TRBJ2-5; weak D call: TRBD1 (6 bases). Germline assignment: CDR1 MNHNY and CDR2 SVGAGI (reference sequence). V lost 0 bases and J 3 bases, leaving 8 bases between the germline ends. The CDR3 spans 14 residues. CDR3 sequence: CASSYSNREETQYF. The CDR3 DNA follows: TGTGCCAGCAGTTACTCGAACAGGGAAGAGACCCAGTACTTC.

This clone has more than one count but fewer than ten. The rearrangement links TRBV7-2 to TRBJ2-2, with TRBD2 as a possible D gene (5 bases). Germline V CDR1 and CDR2: SGHTA, FQGNSA. The V and J ends lost 0 bases and 2 bases respectively, with 7 bases between them. This CDR3 has 15 amino acids. The CDR3 region is CASSLAGANTGELFF. DNA of the CDR3: TGTGCCAGCAGCTTAGCGGGAGCCAACACCGGGGAGCTGTTTTTT.

This clone was observed a few times. Written as DNA, the CDR3 is TGTGCCAGCACGGTCGGTATCTCCTACGAGCAGTACTTC. It specifies CASTVGISYEQYF. The V call is TRBV28, the J call TRBJ2-7, with D unresolved. Germline CDR1 reads MDHEN; CDR2 reads SYDVKM. The V and J ends lost 7 bases and 0 bases respectively, with 10 bases between them. The CDR3 extends over 13 amino acids. Drawing the rest from reference TRBV28 and TRBJ2-7, the complete variable domain is DVKVTQSSRYLVKRTGEKVFLECVQDMDHENMFWYRQDPGLGLRLIYFSYDVKMKEKGDIPEGYSVSREKKERFSLILESASTNQTSMYLCASTVGISYEQYFGPGTRLTVT.

This clone has only one observation. This sequence joins TRBV10-3 and TRBJ1-1; D ambiguous. The V end was cut by 0 bases, the J end by 4 bases, with 9 bases between. The CDR3 contains 14 residues. Germline CDR1 ENHRY, CDR2 SYGVKD. As DNA, the CDR3 is TGTGCCATCAGTGAGTCAGCAAGTGGCACTGAAGCTTTCTTT. Its translation: CAISESASGTEAFF.

The J gene is TRBJ1-2, the V gene TRBV20-1; D gene ambiguous. CDR3 size: 11 residues. Trimming stripped 5 bases from V and 4 bases from J, with 8 bases between. Germline CDR1 reads DFQATT; CDR2 reads SNEGSKA (reference sequence). CDR3 nucleotide sequence: TGCAGTGCTTCTCTACGCTATGGCTACACCTTC. Amino acids: CSASLRYGYTF.

The genes are TRBV29-1 and TRBJ2-7; 7 nucleotides line up with TRBD2. Germline assignment: CDR1 SQVTM and CDR2 ANQGSEA. The J segment lost 5 bases and the V segment lost 0 bases, leaving 1 base of the junction unmatched. The CDR3 totals 12 residues. The CDR3 loop is CSVEDGTNEQYF. CDR3 DNA sequence: TGCAGCGTTGAAGATGGGACTAACGAGCAGTACTTC.

This clone occurred a few times. The chain employs TRBV7-9 and TRBJ1-6, with 7 bases identical to TRBD1. V shed 1 base and J 14 bases; nucleotides not matched to a gene: 8. The CDR3 totals 14 residues. From germline, CDR1 is SEHNR and CDR2 FQNEAQ (reference sequence). The CDR3 sequence: CASSLGDSRMSLHF. CDR3 in DNA: TGTGCCAGCAGCTTAGGGGACAGCCGTATGTCCCTCCACTTT.

The rearrangement uses TRBV4-2 and TRBJ2-7, with a possible D match to TRBD1 (6 bases). Germline V lookup: CDR1 LGHNA, CDR2 YNFKEQ. Trimming stripped 0 bases from V and 7 bases from J, with 19 bases between. The CDR3 covers 16 residues. The DNA of the CDR3 is TGTGCCAGCAGCCAAGATCAAGGGACACTCCTCTCTGAGCAGTACTTC. This codes for CASSQDQGTLLSEQYF.

CDR3 in amino acids: CASSILEGAFSNQPQHF. CDR3 DNA sequence: TGTGCCAGTAGTATTCTTGAGGGGGCTTTTAGCAATCAGCCCCAGCATTTT. The chain recombines TRBV19 with TRBJ1-5, with 7 bases matching TRBD1. Germline V CDR1 and CDR2: LNHDA, SQIVND (reference sequence). The junction had 8 bases not matched to a gene; V was cut back by 3 bases and J by 0 bases. The length of the CDR3 is 17 residues.

This sequence joins TRBV6-6 and TRBJ2-1, with TRBD1 matching 7 bases. The CDR3 covers 15 residues. J lost 0 bases, V lost 5 bases, and 4 bases had no gene match. Germline CDR1 MNHNY, CDR2 SVGAGI (reference sequence). Written as DNA, the CDR3 is TGTGCCAGCAGTCCACAGGGGAGCTCCTACAATGAGCAGTTCTTC. This translates into CASSPQGSSYNEQFF.